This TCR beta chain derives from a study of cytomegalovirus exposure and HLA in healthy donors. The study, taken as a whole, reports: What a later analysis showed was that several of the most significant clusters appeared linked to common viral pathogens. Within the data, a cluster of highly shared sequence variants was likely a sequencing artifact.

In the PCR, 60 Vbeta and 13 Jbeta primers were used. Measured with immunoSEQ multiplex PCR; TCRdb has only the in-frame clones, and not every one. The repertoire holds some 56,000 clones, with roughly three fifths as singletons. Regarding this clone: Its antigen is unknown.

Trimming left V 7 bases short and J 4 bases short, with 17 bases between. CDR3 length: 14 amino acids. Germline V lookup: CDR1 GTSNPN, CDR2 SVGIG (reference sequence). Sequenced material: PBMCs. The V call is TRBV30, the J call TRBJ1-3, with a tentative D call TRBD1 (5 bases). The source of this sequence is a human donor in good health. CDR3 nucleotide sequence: TGTGCCTTCAACATAGGGGCTAGAGGAAACACCATATATTTT. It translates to CAFNIGARGNTIYF.